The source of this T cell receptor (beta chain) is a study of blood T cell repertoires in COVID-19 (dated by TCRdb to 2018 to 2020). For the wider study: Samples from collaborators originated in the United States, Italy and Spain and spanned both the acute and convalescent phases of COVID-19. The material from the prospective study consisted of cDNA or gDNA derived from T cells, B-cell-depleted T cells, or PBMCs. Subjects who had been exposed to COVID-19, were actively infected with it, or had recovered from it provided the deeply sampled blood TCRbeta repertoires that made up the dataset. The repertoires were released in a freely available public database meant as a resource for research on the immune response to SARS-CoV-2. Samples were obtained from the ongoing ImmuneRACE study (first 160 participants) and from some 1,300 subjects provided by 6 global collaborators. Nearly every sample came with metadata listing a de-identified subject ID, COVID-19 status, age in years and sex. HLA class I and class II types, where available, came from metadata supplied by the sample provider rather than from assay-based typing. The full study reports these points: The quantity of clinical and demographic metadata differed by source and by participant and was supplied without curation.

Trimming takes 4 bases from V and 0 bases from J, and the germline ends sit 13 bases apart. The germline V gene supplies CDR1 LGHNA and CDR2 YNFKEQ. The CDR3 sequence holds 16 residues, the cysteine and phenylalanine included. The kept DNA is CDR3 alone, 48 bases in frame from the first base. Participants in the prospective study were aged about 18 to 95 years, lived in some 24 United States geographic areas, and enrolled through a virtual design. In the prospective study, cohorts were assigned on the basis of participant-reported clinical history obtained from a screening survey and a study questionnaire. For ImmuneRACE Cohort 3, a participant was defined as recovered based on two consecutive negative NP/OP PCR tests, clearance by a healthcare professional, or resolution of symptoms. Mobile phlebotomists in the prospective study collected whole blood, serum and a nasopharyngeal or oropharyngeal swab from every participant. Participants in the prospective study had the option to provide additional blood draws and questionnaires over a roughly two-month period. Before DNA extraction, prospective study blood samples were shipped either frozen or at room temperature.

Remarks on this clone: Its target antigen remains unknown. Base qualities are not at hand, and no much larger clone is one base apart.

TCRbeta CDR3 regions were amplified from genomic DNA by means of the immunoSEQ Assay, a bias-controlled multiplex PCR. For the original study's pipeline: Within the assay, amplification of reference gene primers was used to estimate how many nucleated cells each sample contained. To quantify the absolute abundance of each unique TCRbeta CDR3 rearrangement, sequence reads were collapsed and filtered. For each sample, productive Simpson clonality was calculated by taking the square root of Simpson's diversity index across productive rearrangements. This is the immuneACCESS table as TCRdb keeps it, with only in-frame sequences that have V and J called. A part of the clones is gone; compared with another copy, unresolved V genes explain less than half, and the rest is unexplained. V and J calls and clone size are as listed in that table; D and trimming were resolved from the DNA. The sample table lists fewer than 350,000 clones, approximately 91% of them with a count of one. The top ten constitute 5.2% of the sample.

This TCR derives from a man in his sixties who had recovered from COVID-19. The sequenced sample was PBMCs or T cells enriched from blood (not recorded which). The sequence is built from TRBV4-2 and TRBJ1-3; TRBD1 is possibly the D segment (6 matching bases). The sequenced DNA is TGTGCCAGCAGCCGAGGACAGTCCAACTCTGGAAACACCATATATTTT. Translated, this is CASSRGQSNSGNTIYF.